These T cell receptor beta chains were read from a single sample in a study of T cells in Graves' hyperthyroidism and ophthalmopathy. Using its own MiXCR run on the multiplex PCR reads, TCRdb lists one record per CDR3 protein. The table lists more than 500,000 distinct CDR3 sequences, more than 15% of them singletons. The material sequenced was blood. These TCRs come from a woman between 25 and 40 years old with Graves' ophthalmopathy. The CDR3 runs from the conserved cysteine through the conserved F or W. D genes are given only for firm matches. For some rows the clone size is stated as once, few or many, or as a class when expanded; others skip it.

>many|16|TRBJ2-2|NA|TRBV7-2
CASSLGRLGVGGELFF
TGTGCCAGCAGCTTAGGGAGACTAGGGGTCGGCGGGGAGCTGTTTTTT
>NA|15|TRBJ2-3|TRBD2|TRBV27
CATRAGGPGTDTQYF
TGTGCCACAAGAGCGGGAGGGCCGGGCACAGATACGCAGTATTTT
>many|14|TRBJ2-3|NA|TRBV29-1
CSVEGGVTPDTQYF
TGCAGCGTTGAAGGGGGAGTTACCCCAGATACGCAGTATTTT
>few|16|TRBJ2-7|TRBD2|TRBV29-1
CSVLGLAGGPPYEQYF
TGCAGCGTTTTGGGACTAGCGGGAGGGCCACCCTACGAGCAGTACTTC
>NA|15|TRBJ2-1|TRBD1|TRBV5-1
CASSLTGASYNEQFF
TGCGCCAGCAGCTTGACAGGGGCCTCCTACAATGAGCAGTTCTTC
>once|16|TRBJ2-1|NA|TRBV19
CASRIKDGISYNEQFF
TGTGCCAGTAGGATCAAAGACGGAATTTCCTACAATGAGCAGTTCTTC
>many|13|TRBJ2-7|NA|TRBV7-3
CASSLKAPYEQYF
TGTGCCAGCAGCTTAAAGGCCCCCTACGAGCAGTACTTC
>many|16|TRBJ2-5|NA|TRBV28
CASSFVGREGRETQYF
TGTGCCAGCAGCTTCGTAGGGCGTGAGGGGAGAGAGACCCAGTACTTC
>NA|15|TRBJ2-4|TRBD1|TRBV11-3
CASSSSGQCGDIQYF
TGTGCCAGCAGCTCCTCGGGACAGTGCGGTGACATTCAGTACTTC
>many|15|TRBJ2-5|NA|TRBV28
CASSLEYREKETQYF
TGTGCCAGCAGTTTAGAGTACAGAGAGAAAGAGACCCAGTACTTC
>few|14|TRBJ2-2|NA|TRBV6-1
CASSPTGTIGELFF
TGTGCCAGCAGCCCCACAGGGACTATCGGGGAGCTGTTTTTT
>many|13|TRBJ1-1|NA|TRBV12-3/TRBV12-4
CASSDTNQEEAFF
TGTGCCAGCAGTGATACTAATCAGGAGGAAGCTTTCTTT
>few|14|TRBJ2-1|NA|TRBV13
CASSPRGAYNEQFF
TGTGCCAGCAGCCCTCGCGGGGCCTACAATGAGCAGTTCTTC
>many|13|TRBJ2-1|TRBD1|TRBV28
CASSRQGTDEQFF
TGTGCCAGCAGCCGACAGGGGACGGATGAGCAGTTCTTC
>NA|12|TRBJ2-1|NA|TRBV24-1
CATSDFDEVQFF
TGTGCCACCAGTGACTTTGACGAGGTTCAGTTCTTC
>NA|14|TRBJ2-3|TRBD1|TRBV12-3/TRBV12-4
CASSSGQRTDTQYF
TGTGCCAGCAGTTCGGGACAGAGAACAGATACGCAGTATTTT
>many|14|TRBJ2-7|NA|TRBV28
CASSFSTSRYEQYF
TGTGCCAGCAGTTTTTCCACCTCACGCTACGAGCAGTACTTC
>NA|12|TRBJ2-5|NA|TRBV29-1
CSVGTHQETQYF
TGCAGCGTGGGGACTCACCAAGAGACCCAGTACTTC
>many|15|TRBJ2-2|TRBD1|TRBV11-2
CASSFGTAYTGELFF
TGTGCCAGCAGCTTTGGGACAGCGTACACCGGGGAGCTGTTTTTT
>few|14|TRBJ2-1|NA|TRBV24-1
CATTGTRPNNEQFF
TGTGCCACCACCGGGACAAGACCTAACAATGAGCAGTTCTTC
>many|13|TRBJ2-1|TRBD2|TRBV29-1
CSVEREERNEQFF
TGCAGCGTTGAGCGGGAGGAGAGGAATGAGCAGTTCTTC
>many|15|TRBJ2-7|NA|TRBV11-1
CASSLSRNPFYEQYF
TGTGCCAGCAGCTTGTCTCGGAATCCATTTTACGAGCAGTACTTC
>many|13|TRBJ2-3|NA|TRBV29-1
CSVSPSRADTQYF
TGCAGCGTTAGCCCCTCGAGGGCAGATACGCAGTATTTT
>once|14|TRBJ2-1|NA|TRBV6-1
CASLTGTAQGEQLF
TGTGCCAGCCTTACCGGGACGGCACAAGGAGAGCAGCTCTTC
>many|13|TRBJ1-2|NA|TRBV30
CAWSGGPSGGYTF
TGTGCCTGGAGTGGAGGACCCTCCGGCGGCTACACCTTC
>many|16|TRBJ2-3|NA|TRBV2
CASKPLLAGTGDTQYF
TGTGCCAGCAAACCGCTCCTGGCGGGGACGGGAGATACGCAGTATTTT
>many|14|TRBJ2-7|NA|TRBV11-2
CASSLGDIAYEQYF
TGTGCCAGCAGCTTAGGCGACATAGCCTACGAGCAGTACTTC
>many|17|TRBJ2-6|TRBD1|TRBV28
CASSLRTGGLGANVLTF
TGTGCCAGCAGCCTCCGGACAGGGGGATTAGGGGCCAACGTCCTGACTTTC
>many|15|TRBJ2-5|TRBD2|TRBV3-1
CASSLDLTSEETQYF
TGTGCCAGCAGCCTTGACCTGACTAGCGAAGAGACCCAGTACTTC
>many|17|TRBJ2-1|TRBD1|TRBV27
CASSPPLGQGQHNEQFF
TGTGCCAGCAGCCCTCCCCTCGGACAGGGGCAGCACAATGAGCAGTTCTTC
>many|18|TRBJ2-3|NA|TRBV7-2
CASSLMGGGFGRTDTQYF
TGTGCCAGCAGCTTAATGGGAGGGGGCTTTGGGCGCACAGATACGCAGTATTTT
>few|17|TRBJ2-1|NA|TRBV5-6
CASSLASGVGSYNEQFF
TGTGCCAGCAGCTTGGCGTCGGGGGTGGGTTCCTACAATGAGCAGTTCTTC
>few|15|TRBJ2-5|TRBD1|TRBV5-1
CASSFPGGKKETQYF
TGCGCCAGCAGCTTCCCAGGGGGAAAAAAGGAGACCCAGTACTTC
>NA|13|TRBJ1-1|TRBD1|TRBV27
CASSPGQTSEAFF
TGTGCCAGCAGTCCGGGACAGACTTCTGAAGCTTTCTTT
>many|14|TRBJ1-1|NA|TRBV7-2
CASSLAEGRTEAFF
TGTGCCAGCAGCTTAGCGGAGGGTCGGACTGAAGCTTTCTTT
>many|15|TRBJ2-1|TRBD2|TRBV15
CATSRGGRGRGEQFF
TGTGCCACCAGCAGAGGCGGGAGAGGGAGGGGTGAGCAGTTCTTC
>many|13|TRBJ2-5|NA|TRBV6-1
CASSHSYRETQYF
TGTGCCAGCAGTCACTCCTATCGAGAGACCCAGTACTTC
>many|14|TRBJ2-5|NA|TRBV7-2
CASSPWTGSETQYF
TGTGCCAGCAGCCCCTGGACTGGGTCGGAGACCCAGTACTTC
>NA|20|TRBJ2-3|TRBD2|TRBV20-1
CSASVGSGLAGVGSTDTQYF
TGCAGTGCTAGTGTGGGGTCAGGACTAGCGGGAGTCGGGAGCACAGATACGCAGTATTTT
>few|14|TRBJ2-7|NA|TRBV16
CASSRQPGSYEQYF
TGTGCCAGCAGCCGCCAACCGGGCTCCTACGAGCAGTACTTC
>many|15|TRBJ1-2|NA|TRBV7-2
CASSLERVRNYGYTF
TGTGCCAGCAGCTTAGAAAGGGTGCGGAACTATGGCTACACCTTC